This T cell receptor beta chain derives from a study of blood T cell repertoires in COVID-19. With 5 bases clipped from V and 4 bases from J, the junction kept 6 bases outside the gene matches. Germline CDR1 is SEHNR and CDR2 is FQNEAQ (reference sequence). This CDR3 region has 16 residues. As processed by the authors: Nucleated cell counts were estimated from reference gene primer amplification. Profiling relied on immunoSEQ multiplex PCR, and the TCRdb table lists in-frame clones only, not all of them. The V and J calls and clone size were taken over from that table, and D and trimming were inferred from the DNA. The profile shows 140,000 to 150,000 clones, more than 70% of them singletons.

The receptor was isolated from a man in his sixties with active or convalescent COVID-19. The rearrangement links TRBV7-9 to TRBJ2-3; 13 bases line up with TRBD2. The sample comprised peripheral blood. The CDR3 DNA is TGTGCCAGCAGCCTCGGACTAGCGGGAGAGGCAGATACGCAGTATTTT. Residues: CASSLGLAGEADTQYF.